This is a list of T cell receptor beta chains from one sample in a study of blood T cell repertoires in COVID-19. Produced via immunoSEQ multiplex PCR; TCRdb's table is partial and in-frame only. The repertoire has about 190,000 clones, 70% to 85% of them found once; the top ten carry around 11%. The sample consisted of peripheral blood. These receptor sequences come from a woman in her 50s with acute or convalescent COVID-19. The CDR3 runs from the conserved cysteine through the conserved F or W. The D gene is left open where the match is weak. Size is omitted from some rows. Given values are once, few, many or a class for expanded clones.

v_gene,j_gene,d_gene,abundance,CDR3nt,CDR3aa
TRBV27,TRBJ2-6,.,.,TGTGCCAGCAGTCCAGGTGGCAGGGGTTACTCTGGGGCCAACGTCCTGACTTTC,CASSPGGRGYSGANVLTF
TRBV5-1,TRBJ2-3,TRBD2,few,TGCGCCAGCAGCTTGGGGACTAGCGGGGAAGATACGCAGTATTTT,CASSLGTSGEDTQYF
TRBV19,TRBJ1-2,.,many,TGTGCCAGTAGTATAGATCGCCAGGGCGGTGGCTACACCTTC,CASSIDRQGGGYTF
TRBV7-2,TRBJ2-3,TRBD1,.,TGTGCCAGCAGCACCCGCTTAGGGCAGGGGGCCGGAGATACGCAGTATTTT,CASSTRLGQGAGDTQYF
TRBV15,TRBJ1-3,.,.,TGTGCCACCAGCATTGAGTTTGGGAGACCCTCTGGAAACACCATATATTTT,CATSIEFGRPSGNTIYF
TRBV5-1,TRBJ2-7,TRBD1,.,TGCGCCAGCTCATTGAGGACAGGTCAGAGTCGCGAGCAGTACTTC,CASSLRTGQSREQYF
TRBV9,TRBJ2-7,TRBD1,once,TGTGCCAGCAGCACACAACGGGACAGGGGAGGCGAGCAGTACTTC,CASSTQRDRGGEQYF
TRBV6-2/TRBV6-3,TRBJ2-7,.,few,TGTGCCAGCAGTTACCTTGGGCGCTACGAGCAGTACTTC,CASSYLGRYEQYF
TRBV27,TRBJ2-7,.,.,TGTGCCAGCAGTTTAGAGCAGGGTCCCTACGAGCAGTACTTC,CASSLEQGPYEQYF
TRBV5-4,TRBJ1-2,TRBD1,.,TGTGCCAGCAGACGTGGACAGGAGTGGGGCTACACCTTC,CASRRGQEWGYTF
TRBV3-1/TRBV3-2,TRBJ1-5,TRBD1,few,TGTGCCAGCAGCCCCCGGGACAGGGCGGGCCAGCCCCAGCATTTT,CASSPRDRAGQPQHF
TRBV7-9,TRBJ1-5,.,.,TGTGCCAGCAGCTTCCTACAGGGTCAGCCCCAGCATTTT,CASSFLQGQPQHF
TRBV19,TRBJ2-1,TRBD1,.,TGTGCCAGTAAGGACAGGGATACCTACAATGAGCAGTTCTTC,CASKDRDTYNEQFF
TRBV6-5,TRBJ1-5,.,.,TGTGCCAGCAGCCAGGGGATAACCCCCAATCAGCCCCAGCATTTT,CASSQGITPNQPQHF
TRBV27,TRBJ2-3,TRBD2,.,TGTGCCAGCAAAGGGACTAGCGGGGTGGGAGATACGCAGTATTTT,CASKGTSGVGDTQYF
TRBV3-1/TRBV3-2,TRBJ2-1,TRBD2,.,TGTGCCAGCAGCCAGACGAGAATAGCGGGAGGAGGGAATGAGCAGTTCTTC,CASSQTRIAGGGNEQFF
TRBV6-4,TRBJ1-5,.,once,TGTGCCAGCAGTCAAGAGGAGGGACAGCCCCAGCATTTT,CASSQEEGQPQHF
TRBV11-2,TRBJ2-7,TRBD2,.,TGTGCCAGCAGCTCTGGCGGGACTAGCGGGATCTACGAGCAGTACTTC,CASSSGGTSGIYEQYF
TRBV19,TRBJ1-5,TRBD1,.,TGTGCCAGTAGTCCCATGGACAGGGGGCGCGTAAGGGAAAATCAGCCCCAGCATTTT,CASSPMDRGRVRENQPQHF
TRBV10-2,TRBJ2-2,.,.,TGCGCCAGCAGTGTGCCAGGGGCCGGGGAGCTGTTTTTT,CASSVPGAGELFF
TRBV5-1,TRBJ1-4,TRBD1,.,TGCGCCAGCAGCAGGTCGGACAGGGGGCGGGATGAAAAACTGTTTTTT,CASSRSDRGRDEKLFF
TRBV10-3,TRBJ2-5,.,.,TGTGCCATCAGTGACCAAGGTGGAGAGGAAGAGACCCAGTACTTC,CAISDQGGEEETQYF
TRBV30,TRBJ1-4,TRBD1,.,TGTGCCTGGAGTCTGCCGGACAGGGTGAGCGAAAAACTGTTTTTT,CAWSLPDRVSEKLFF
TRBV5-6,TRBJ2-3,TRBD1,.,TGTGCCAGCAGCAGGAGACAGGGGTCAGATACGCAGTATTTT,CASSRRQGSDTQYF
TRBV6-2/TRBV6-3,TRBJ2-3,.,.,TGTGCCAGCAGTTACTCGATAACAGTGAGCACAGATACGCAGTATTTT,CASSYSITVSTDTQYF
TRBV27,TRBJ1-4,.,.,TGTGCCAGCAGCCCCACAGGGAAAGGGATGATGGAAAAACTGTTTTTT,CASSPTGKGMMEKLFF
TRBV6-4,TRBJ2-4,TRBD1,once,TGTGCCAGCAGTTCCGACAGGGCAGGCGCCAAAAACATTCAGTACTTC,CASSSDRAGAKNIQYF
TRBV7-8,TRBJ1-5,.,.,TGTGCCAGCAGCTTACAGGCTACTAGCAATCAGCCCCAGCATTTT,CASSLQATSNQPQHF
TRBV28,TRBJ1-1,TRBD1,.,TGTGCCAGCACCCCACTCCGGGACAGGGTAGGGACTGAAGCTTTCTTT,CASTPLRDRVGTEAFF
TRBV12-3/TRBV12-4,TRBJ1-2,.,.,TGTGCCAGCAACTCGAAGTTAAGCGATGGCTACACCTTC,CASNSKLSDGYTF
TRBV12-3/TRBV12-4,TRBJ2-7,TRBD2,.,TGTCCCCTCCTAGCGGGGATCTCCTACGAGCAGTACTTC,CPLLAGISYEQYF
TRBV4-2,TRBJ1-2,.,.,TGTGCCAGCAGCCAAAGCCACCTCCAGGGCCCCTACACCTTC,CASSQSHLQGPYTF
TRBV2,TRBJ1-5,.,.,TGTGCCAGCACCGCCTCCGGGACTCCTGATCAGCCCCAGCATTTT,CASTASGTPDQPQHF
TRBV7-2,TRBJ1-5,.,.,TGTGCCAGCAGCTTAGGGACATATAGCAATCAGCCCCAGCATTTT,CASSLGTYSNQPQHF
TRBV18,TRBJ1-5,.,.,TGTGCCAGCCAAGGAGGTGGCAATCAGCCCCAGCATTTT,CASQGGGNQPQHF